The clone carrying this TCR beta chain has a count of ten or more. Its antigen is not known. This CDR3 has 16 amino acids. Germline trimming cut 3 bases from V and 0 bases from J; bases unmatched to any gene: 5. Germline V gives CDR1 SGHRS, CDR2 YFSETQ. What was amplified from RNA transcripts were TCR beta CDR3 regions. Primed by the HTBI set, a first-round RT-PCR was run on the TCR CDR3. Each CDR3 protein gets one entry after TCRdb re-called the multiplex PCR reads with MiXCR. Among some 620,000 distinct CDR3 sequences, 15% to 20% were seen once, and the ten largest hold 3.5% to 4%. These data come from a study of T cells in Graves' hyperthyroidism and ophthalmopathy. Study-level information: Peripheral blood was taken when the disease was first diagnosed, before any treatment began. General study findings and limits: From stable hyperthyroidism, ophthalmopathy was set apart by a 13 V-J model. Most clonotypes expanded in the thyroid (above 0.001) were also present in blood.

Roughly 10 ml of fresh peripheral blood supplied the PBMCs. V is TRBV5-1 and J is TRBJ2-1, with 8 positions matching TRBD2. The sequenced material came from blood. The sequence was collected from a woman between 25 and 40 years old with Graves' hyperthyroidism. In nucleotides, the CDR3 is TGCGCCAGCAGCTCAACTAGCGGTAACTCCTACAATGAGCAGTTCTTC. It encodes CASSSTSGNSYNEQFF.